These T cell receptor beta chains were read from a single sample in a study of CD8 T cells in ankylosing spondylitis. TCRdb processed the 5' RACE reads anew with MiXCR; each CDR3 protein has one entry. Of some 130,000 distinct CDR3 sequences in the sample, about an eighth were seen once. Sequencing was carried out using blood, either unsorted or a sorted T cell fraction (not recorded which). Every receptor here comes from a female donor with ankylosing spondylitis or in good health (not recorded which). CDR3s include the opening cysteine and the closing phenylalanine or tryptophan. D genes are given only for firm matches. Clone size is given for some rows only: seen once, a few or many times, or a class if the clone is expanded.

TRBJ2-5 14 TRBV2 few TRBD2 CASSDSSGTGTQYF TGTGCCAGCAGTGATTCTAGCGGGACTGGGACCCAGTACTTC
TRBJ2-7 14 TRBV10-3 many TRBD1 CAIRRGFFDYEQYF TGTGCCATCCGCAGGGGGTTCTTCGACTACGAGCAGTACTTC
TRBJ2-1 17 TRBV3-1 few TRBD2 CASSQELLAGGPNEQFF TGTGCCAGCAGCCAAGAGCTACTAGCGGGGGGGCCAAATGAGCAGTTCTTC
TRBJ2-3 15 TRBV5-1 many TRBD1 CASSGSGTGGDTQYF TGCGCCAGCAGCGGATCCGGGACAGGGGGAGATACGCAGTATTTT
TRBJ2-1 14 TRBV5-1 few TRBD2 CASNLDQAGNEQFF TGCGCCAGCAACTTAGACCAAGCGGGGAATGAGCAGTTCTTC
TRBJ1-1 14 TRBV7-8 many NA CASSLARDTSEAFF TGTGCCAGCAGCTTAGCGCGCGACACAAGTGAAGCTTTCTTT
TRBJ2-3 15 TRBV7-2 few TRBD1 CASSSRTGLADTQYF TGTGCCAGCAGCTCACGGACAGGGTTAGCAGATACGCAGTATTTT
TRBJ2-1 16 TRBV7-2 few TRBD1 CASSQSTGTGYNEQFF TGTGCCAGCAGCCAAAGTACCGGGACAGGTTACAATGAGCAGTTCTTC
TRBJ2-1 14 TRBV20-1 few NA CSARDLAAKNEQFF TGCAGTGCTAGAGATTTGGCTGCAAAGAATGAGCAGTTCTTC
TRBJ2-7 14 TRBV5-1 few TRBD2 CASSLASGSYEQYF TGCGCCAGCAGCTTGGCTAGCGGGAGCTACGAGCAGTACTTC
TRBJ2-3 12 TRBV5-1 NA NA CASRDPTDTQYF TGCGCCAGCAGGGACCCCACAGATACGCAGTATTTT
TRBJ1-2 14 TRBV5-5 few NA CASSLAFDNYGYTF TGTGCCAGCAGCTTGGCCTTTGATAACTATGGCTACACCTTC
TRBJ2-1 15 TRBV20-1 NA TRBD2 CSARNSGGAFNEQFF TGCAGTGCTAGAAATAGCGGGGGGGCCTTCAATGAGCAGTTCTTC
TRBJ2-1 19 TRBV21-1 few NA CASSSPPGRAGCSYNEQFF TGTGCCAGCAGCTCCCCTCCAGGGAGGGCCGGGTGTTCCTACAATGAGCAGTTCTTC
TRBJ2-3 16 TRBV5-1 many TRBD2 CASSLDGSGNADTQYF TGCGCCAGCAGCTTGGATGGCAGCGGGAACGCAGATACGCAGTATTTT
TRBJ1-2 15 TRBV7-3 many TRBD1 CASSFYPGGGYGYTF TGTGCCAGCAGCTTTTACCCAGGGGGCGGCTATGGCTACACCTTC
TRBJ2-7 13 TRBV7-9 NA NA CASSLAAFDEQYF TGTGCCAGCAGCTTAGCCGCGTTCGACGAGCAGTACTTC